A single sample gave rise to the 27 T cell receptor beta chains below, sequenced in a study of graft-versus-host responses after intestinal transplantation (dated by TCRdb to the early 2020s). The label giving this sample's time point can be read as: cells obtained before transplantation from donor or recipient. Library method: the immunoSEQ multiplex PCR assay. Held by TCRdb, this immuneACCESS table contains in-frame sequences only and omits some clones. Under half of the omission traces to an unresolved V gene where checked; the cause of the rest is unknown. Counted in this sample were about 15,000 clones; roughly 29% of them appeared once. The leading ten clones occupy 3% to 4.5% of the sample. The starting material was alloreactive CD4+ T cells from a mixed lymphocyte reaction culture, obtained before intestinal transplant. The cell subset or site label on this specimen signifies: CFSE-low proliferating T cells sorted from roughly six-day pre-transplant mixed lymphocyte reaction (GvH or HvG direction). The receptors originated from a human patient who received an intestinal transplant.

Concerning this clone: This sample also contains other DNA sequences that code for the same CDR3. V gene TRBV6-5 combines with J gene TRBJ2-3; 7 bases agree with TRBD2. CDR1 is MNHEY and CDR2 is SVGAGI in the germline V gene. The CDR3 contains 15 residues. Trimming cost V 1 base and J 7 bases; bases outside gene matches: 8. In DNA, the CDR3 is TGTGCCAGCAGTTACTTCGGCGGGAGAGGAAATACGCAGTATTTT. Protein sequence: CASSYFGGRGNTQYF.

By sample fraction, this clone is medium-sized. The chain links TRBV6-6 to TRBJ2-7, with D maybe TRBD1 (6 bases). The CDR3 is made up of 14 amino acids. V was cut by 6 bases and J by 0 bases, with 12 bases left in between. Looked up from germline, CDR1 is MNHNY and CDR2 is SVGAGI (reference sequence). DNA for the CDR3: TGTGCCAGCAGCCTCCGGGACAACTCCTACGAGCAGTACTTC. As protein: CASSLRDNSYEQYF.

The chain is built from TRBV7-3 and TRBJ1-1; D gene uncertain. Germline CDR1 is SGHTA and CDR2 is FQGTGA. Trimming took off 3 bases at V and 1 base at J, with 15 bases between the two ends. The CDR3 is made up of 16 amino acids. This CDR3 reads CASSFVGRAKNTEAFF. DNA for the CDR3: TGTGCCAGCAGCTTCGTCGGGAGGGCGAAGAACACTGAAGCTTTCTTT.

This chain connects TRBV28 to TRBJ1-6; 8 bases are a match to TRBD1. The J segment lost 10 bases and the V segment lost 8 bases, leaving 13 bases of the junction unmatched. The germline V gene has CDR1 MDHEN and CDR2 SYDVKM. The CDR3 runs 15 residues. The CDR3 is CASYGMDREGSPLHF. CDR3 nucleotides: TGTGCCAGCTACGGAATGGACAGGGAGGGCTCACCCCTCCACTTT.

This clone was seen only a few times. This rearrangement joins TRBV19 to TRBJ2-3; 7 bases align to TRBD2. With 2 bases clipped from V and 5 bases from J, the junction kept 13 bases outside the gene matches. Per germline, CDR1 LNHDA and CDR2 SQIVND (reference sequence). The CDR3 consists of 17 residues. The CDR3 loop is CASSILGVPGGGDTQYF. CDR3 DNA: TGTGCCAGTAGTATACTGGGGGTTCCGGGAGGTGGAGATACGCAGTATTTT.

This clone has a handful of counts. The rearrangement joins TRBV6-4 to TRBJ2-7, with a weak D call TRBD1 (6 bases). Germline V gene lookup returns CDR1 MRHNA and CDR2 SNTAGT. V lost 5 bases and J 6 bases, leaving 14 bases between the germline ends. The CDR3 runs 13 residues. CDR3 nucleotide sequence: TGTGCCAGCAGTTACTTCAGGACAGCCGAGCAGTACTTC. Encoded protein: CASSYFRTAEQYF.

The chain recombines TRBV6-4 with TRBJ1-5; TRBD1 matches 9 bases. The CDR3 covers 16 residues. Germline V gene lookup returns CDR1 MRHNA and CDR2 SNTAGT. V dropped 2 bases and J dropped 6; count of bases not matched to a gene: 8. The CDR3 bases are TGTGCCAGCAGTGACAAGGCGGGACAGGGCTCTCAGCCCCAGCATTTT. It is translated as CASSDKAGQGSQPQHF.

This clone was counted between two and nine times. The chain is built from TRBV9 and TRBJ1-5; D not certain. Looked up from germline, CDR1 is SGDLS and CDR2 is YYNGEE. The CDR3 covers 14 residues. V was shortened by 3 bases and J by 1 base, with 8 bases between the two germline ends. The DNA for the CDR3 is TGTGCCAGCAGCGCAGGAGGGAGCAATCAGCCCCAGCATTTT. Translation gives CASSAGGSNQPQHF. Combining the CDR3 with reference TRBV9 and TRBJ1-5 gives the whole variable domain DSGVTQTPKHLITATGQRVTLRCSPRSGDLSVYWYQQSLDQGLQFLIQYYNGEERAKGNILERFSAQQFPDLHSELNLSSLELGDSALYFCASSAGGSNQPQHFGDGTRLSIL.

This clone was found a few times. The chain links TRBV5-4 to TRBJ2-5, with TRBD1 matching 9 bases. Germline loops: CDR1 SGHNT, CDR2 YYREEE (reference sequence). With 4 bases clipped from V and 7 bases from J, the junction kept 17 bases outside the gene matches. This CDR3 has 17 amino acids. The CDR3 DNA follows: TGTGCCAGCAGCCACATGGGACAGGGACCCTACAGCCGGACCCAGTACTTC. It codes for CASSHMGQGPYSRTQYF. Variable domain in full (rest from reference TRBV5-4 and TRBJ2-5): ETGVTQSPTHLIKTRGQQVTLRCSSQSGHNTVSWYQQALGQGPQFIFQYYREEENGRGNFPPRFSGLQFPNYSSELNVNALELDDSALYLCASSHMGQGPYSRTQYFGPGTRLLVL.

The chain has TRBV15 and TRBJ1-3; unclear D gene. The germline CDR1 and CDR2 sequences are LNHNV and YYDKDF (reference sequence). CDR3 size: 16 residues. V gave up 3 bases and J gave up 0 bases, with 12 bases separating them. This chain's CDR3 is CATSSLQKISGNTIYF. Here the CDR3 DNA reads TGTGCCACCAGCAGCCTACAGAAGATCTCTGGAAACACCATATATTTT. Together with reference TRBV15 and TRBJ1-3, the CDR3 gives the full variable domain: DAMVIQNPRYQVTQFGKPVTLSCSQTLNHNVMYWYQQKSSQAPKLLFHYYDKDFNNEADTPDNFQSRRPNTSFCFLDIRSPGLGDTAMYLCATSSLQKISGNTIYFGEGSWLTVV.

CDR3 coding DNA: TGTGCCAGCACCCCCCGAAGGCGGAGCTCCTACGAGCAGTACTTC. Translating gives CASTPRRRSSYEQYF. The V and J genes are TRBV28 and TRBJ2-7; D uncertain. The V end lost 7 bases, the J end lost 0 bases, and 16 bases lay between the germline ends. The germline V gene has CDR1 MDHEN and CDR2 SYDVKM. The CDR3 has 15 residues.

The genes are TRBV9 and TRBJ2-1; TRBD1 matches 7 bases. V dropped 6 bases and J dropped 5; count of bases not matched to a gene: 2. The length of the CDR3 is 12 residues. From germline, CDR1 is SGDLS and CDR2 YYNGEE. CDR3 sequence reads: CASKGQDNEQFF. CDR3 nucleotides: TGTGCCAGCAAAGGACAGGACAATGAGCAGTTCTTC.

V usage is TRBV7-8 and J usage is TRBJ1-4; 7 nucleotides align to TRBD1. Germline loops: CDR1 SGHVS, CDR2 FQNEAQ. The ends lost 5 bases at V and 4 bases at J; junction bases unmatched: 7. CDR3 length: 15 residues. CDR3 residues: CASSPWTGRNEKLFF. The CDR3 region has the DNA TGTGCCAGCAGCCCGTGGACAGGCCGTAATGAAAAACTGTTTTTT.

By sample fraction, this clone is medium-sized. The V call is TRBV6-4, the J call TRBJ2-7, with D tentatively TRBD2 (7 bases). The CDR3 spans 15 residues. Trimming left V 7 bases short and J 0 bases short, with 16 bases between. Germline V gene lookup returns CDR1 MRHNA and CDR2 SNTAGT. CDR3 amino acids: CASTPWGGHSYEQYF. In nucleotides, the CDR3 is TGTGCCAGCACCCCTTGGGGGGGCCACTCCTACGAGCAGTACTTC.

There are a few counts of this clone. This chain uses TRBV7-8 with TRBJ2-1; D remains ambiguous. The CDR3 has 11 residues. Germline CDR1 SGHVS, CDR2 FQNEAQ. V was clipped by 0 bases and J by 12 bases, with 6 bases between them. CDR3 region: CASSLAGRQFF. The CDR3 nucleotides read TGTGCCAGCAGCTTAGCGGGAAGGCAGTTCTTC.

By sample fraction, this clone is medium-sized. This chain uses TRBV5-1 with TRBJ2-2; 9 nucleotides agree with TRBD1. With V trimmed by 4 bases and J by 1 base, 2 bases remained unmatched. The CDR3 has 15 amino acids. Germline lookup yields CDR1 SGHRS and CDR2 YFSETQ. The CDR3 sequence: CASSMGQGNTGELFF. The CDR3 bases are TGCGCCAGCAGCATGGGACAGGGGAACACCGGGGAGCTGTTTTTT.

The chain carries TRBV5-5 and TRBJ2-5; tentatively, D is TRBD1 or TRBD2 (5 bases each). Between the trimmed V and J ends, which lost 5 bases and 3 bases, there was a span of 14 bases. There are 14 residues in the CDR3. CDR1 SGHKS and CDR2 YYEKEE come from the germline V gene (reference sequence). The CDR3 coding sequence is TGTGCCAGCAGTTGGGGCAGGGAGAAAGAGACCCAGTACTTC. Translation: CASSWGREKETQYF. The full variable domain, its missing parts supplied by reference TRBV5-5 and TRBJ2-5, is DAGVTQSPTHLIKTRGQQVTLRCSPISGHKSVSWYQQVLGQGPQFIFQYYEKEERGRGNFPDRFSARQFPNYSSELNVNALLLGDSALYLCASSWGREKETQYFGPGTRLLVL.

The genes are TRBV5-6 and TRBJ2-6; D might be TRBD2 (5 bases). Trimming removed 2 bases from V and 0 bases from J, with 12 bases in between. The CDR3 is 17 residues long. The germline V gene has CDR1 SGHDT and CDR2 YYEEEE. CDR3 protein: CASSFGGLHSGANVLTF. The CDR3 DNA reads as TGTGCCAGCAGCTTTGGAGGCCTGCACTCTGGGGCCAACGTCCTGACTTTC.

The chain carries TRBV6-6 and TRBJ1-3; D gene unclear. Germline CDR1 MNHNY, CDR2 SVGAGI (reference sequence). The CDR3 has 13 residues. Trimming stripped 5 bases from V and 3 bases from J, with 8 bases between. CDR3 loop: CASSKGVGNTIYF. In DNA form, the CDR3 reads TGTGCCAGCAGTAAGGGTGTTGGAAACACCATATATTTT.

This clone was counted only a few times. This chain uses TRBV5-1 with TRBJ1-2, with D possibly being TRBD1 (6 bases). This CDR3 is 14 amino acids long. Trimming took off 1 base at V and 6 bases at J, with 13 bases between the two ends. Germline-derived CDR1 and CDR2 are SGHRS and YFSETQ. The CDR3 is CASSLPGELDGYTF. CDR3 in DNA: TGCGCCAGCAGCTTGCCAGGGGAGTTAGATGGCTACACCTTC.

V is TRBV28 and J is TRBJ1-5; weak D call: TRBD1 (6 bases). Between the trimmed V and J ends, which lost 1 base and 7 bases, there was a span of 11 bases. CDR3 length: 14 amino acids. CDR1 and CDR2 from the germline V gene are MDHEN and SYDVKM. Here the CDR3 DNA reads TGTGCCAGCAGTTTATACAGGGTTGGACAGCCCCAGCATTTT. Translating gives CASSLYRVGQPQHF.

Relative to its sample, this clone is medium-sized. The chain carries TRBV10-3 and TRBJ2-1; possible D gene TRBD1, 6 bases. V was shortened by 6 bases and J by 0 bases, with 15 bases between the two germline ends. The CDR3 sequence is 16 residues long. Germline V lookup: CDR1 ENHRY, CDR2 SYGVKD. The CDR3 DNA reads TGTGCCATCAGAAGACAGGTTACCAGCTCCTACAATGAGCAGTTCTTC. Translating it yields CAIRRQVTSSYNEQFF.

Only a few counts were recorded for this clone. CDR3 bases: TGTGCCAGCAGCTTGAGGACTAGATCGACAGATACGCAGTATTTT. Translated: CASSLRTRSTDTQYF. The genes are TRBV11-2 and TRBJ2-3; 7 nucleotides agree with TRBD2. CDR1 is SGHAT and CDR2 is FQNNGV in the germline V gene. With 3 bases clipped from V and 3 bases from J, the junction kept 6 bases outside the gene matches. The CDR3 has 15 amino acids.

Written as DNA, the CDR3 is TGTGCCAGCAGCGTAGAAGGGGGCGTACAGACCCAGTACTTC. Translated, it gives CASSVEGGVQTQYF. The chain has TRBV9 and TRBJ2-5, with 7 bases that match TRBD1. The CDR3 loop spans 14 amino acids. V lost 0 bases, J lost 6 bases, and 5 bases stayed unmatched. Germline V lookup: CDR1 SGDLS, CDR2 YYNGEE.

The gene calls are TRBV5-1 and TRBJ2-2; 10 bases match TRBD2. This CDR3 region has 16 residues. V lost 0 bases to trimming and J lost 4 bases; unmatched junction nucleotides: 3. In germline, CDR1 is SGHRS, CDR2 YFSETQ. CDR3 sequence reads: CASSLESSGSTGELFF. The CDR3 DNA sequence: TGCGCCAGCAGCTTGGAGTCTAGCGGGAGCACCGGGGAGCTGTTTTTT.

The chain carries TRBV5-1 and TRBJ1-3, with a tentative D call TRBD1 (6 bases). The CDR3 sequence is 15 residues long. Trimming took 7 bases from V and 0 from J, leaving 14 bases between them. Germline V lookup: CDR1 SGHRS, CDR2 YFSETQ. CDR3 in amino acids: CASRAGEPSGNTIYF. The CDR3, as DNA: TGCGCCAGCCGTGCAGGGGAACCCTCTGGAAACACCATATATTTT.

This clone was picked up a small number of times. The CDR3, as DNA: TGTGCCAGCAGCGTAGTTCCACTAGCGGGAGGGACTGAGACCCAGTACTTC. Its protein is CASSVVPLAGGTETQYF. The rearrangement links TRBV9 to TRBJ2-5; 13 nucleotides align to TRBD2. The CDR3 totals 17 residues. The trim removed 0 bases at V and 5 bases at J, leaving 7 bases unmatched. Germline V gene data show CDR1 as SGDLS and CDR2 as YYNGEE.